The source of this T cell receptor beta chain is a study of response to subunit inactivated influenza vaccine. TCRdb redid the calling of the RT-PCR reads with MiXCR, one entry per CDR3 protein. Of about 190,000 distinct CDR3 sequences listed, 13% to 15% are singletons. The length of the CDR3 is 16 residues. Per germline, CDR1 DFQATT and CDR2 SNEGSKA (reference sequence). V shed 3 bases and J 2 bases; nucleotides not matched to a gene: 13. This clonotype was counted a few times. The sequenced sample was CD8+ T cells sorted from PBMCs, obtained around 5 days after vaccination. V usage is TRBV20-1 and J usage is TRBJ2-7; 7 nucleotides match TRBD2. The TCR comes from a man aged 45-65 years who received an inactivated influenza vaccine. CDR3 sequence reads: CSASPLLLAETYEQYF. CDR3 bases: TGCAGTGCTAGCCCCCTCCTTCTAGCGGAAACCTACGAGCAGTACTTC.